The next 29 T cell receptor beta chains were all read from a single sample in a study of cytomegalovirus exposure and HLA in healthy donors. The PCR used 60 Vbeta and 13 Jbeta primers. Produced via immunoSEQ multiplex PCR; TCRdb's table is partial and in-frame only. The table includes 100,000 or so clones, approximately 57% detected once. Sample: PBMCs. Receptors originate from a woman in her twenties or thirties in good health and CMV-seronegative.

The V call is TRBV6-1, the J call TRBJ2-2, with TRBD1 identical over 7 bases. This CDR3 region has 14 residues. Trimming took 6 bases from V and 4 from J; bases not matched to a gene: 5. Looked up from germline, CDR1 is MNHNS and CDR2 is SASEGT. CDR3 sequence: CASRRTGPTGELFF. CDR3 sequence (DNA): TGTGCCAGCAGGCGGACAGGACCCACCGGGGAGCTGTTTTTT.

The chain recombines TRBV30 with TRBJ2-3, with a tentative D call TRBD2 (8 bases). The CDR3 has 16 residues. Trimming cost V 4 bases and J 0 bases, with 17 bases left between them. Germline assignment: CDR1 GTSNPN and CDR2 SVGIG (reference sequence). The DNA of the CDR3 is TGTGCCTGGAAGCTCTCGGGAGGGGGCAGCACAGATACGCAGTATTTT. This translates into CAWKLSGGGSTDTQYF.

The rearrangement links TRBV18 to TRBJ2-1; D may be TRBD1 (5 bases). The CDR3 extends over 13 amino acids. V was shortened by 2 bases and J by 9 bases, with 11 bases between the two germline ends. CDR1 KGHSH and CDR2 LQKENI come from the germline V gene. Written as DNA, the CDR3 is TGTGCCAGCTCACCAAACAGGAATAGTGAGCAGTTCTTC. This codes for CASSPNRNSEQFF. Together with reference TRBV18 and TRBJ2-1, the CDR3 gives the full variable domain: NAGVMQNPRHLVRRRGQEARLRCSPMKGHSHVYWYRQLPEEGLKFMVYLQKENIIDESGMPKERFSAEFPKEGPSILRIQQVVRGDSAAYFCASSPNRNSEQFFGPGTRLTVL.

The V gene is TRBV10-3, the J gene TRBJ1-1; perhaps TRBD1 as D (5 bases). The CDR3 contains 13 residues. The V and J ends lost 10 bases and 1 base respectively, with 13 bases between them. Germline CDR1 reads ENHRY; CDR2 reads SYGVKD. For the CDR3, the DNA is TGTGCCACCGACCGCGGGGGGAACACTGAAGCTTTCTTT. Amino acid sequence: CATDRGGNTEAFF.

The chain combines TRBV4-1 with TRBJ1-4, with D possibly TRBD1 on 5 matching bases. Deletions cut 3 bases from V and 4 bases from J, with 9 bases between. Germline values: CDR1 MGHRA, CDR2 YSYEKL. This CDR3 contains 14 residues. The CDR3 spells CASSQGLGNEKLFF. The CDR3 DNA reads as TGCGCCAGCAGCCAGGGGCTCGGTAATGAAAAACTGTTTTTT.

This chain links TRBV7-6 with TRBJ2-5; D is uncertain. V lost 2 bases and J lost 0, with 4 bases in between. Looked up from germline, CDR1 is SGHVS and CDR2 is FNYEAQ. The CDR3 is 13 residues long. Written as DNA, the CDR3 is TGTGCCAGCAGCTTAACAGACCAAGAGACCCAGTACTTC. It specifies CASSLTDQETQYF.

The chain couples TRBV11-2 to TRBJ2-1, with TRBD1 matching over 10 bases. V lost 4 bases and J lost 8; bases outside the gene matches: 11. CDR1 and CDR2 (germline): SGHAT, FQNNGV. This CDR3 region has 16 residues. DNA of the CDR3: TGTGCCAGCAGCTCCGTCCGGGACAGGGGTAGCCATGAGCAGTTCTTC. Protein sequence: CASSSVRDRGSHEQFF.

This chain uses TRBV10-3 with TRBJ2-1; 8 bases map to TRBD1. CDR1 is ENHRY, CDR2 SYGVKD, per germline. The junction had 6 bases not matched to a gene; V was cut back by 0 bases and J by 2 bases. The CDR3 extends over 17 amino acids. This CDR3 reads CAISESSSRGPYNEQFF. The DNA of the CDR3 is TGTGCCATCAGTGAGTCTAGTAGCAGGGGGCCCTACAATGAGCAGTTCTTC.

The rearrangement uses TRBV7-6 and TRBJ2-7; 14 bases match TRBD2. This CDR3 spans 16 amino acids. Trimming cost V 5 bases and J 4 bases; bases outside gene matches: 7. Per the germline V gene, CDR1 is SGHVS and CDR2 is FNYEAQ. CDR3 in DNA: TGTGCCAGCAGCGGGGGACTAGCGGGGGAAGGGTACGAGCAGTACTTC. It translates to CASSGGLAGEGYEQYF.

This clone was observed a handful of times. The chain employs TRBV6-5 and TRBJ1-2; 11 bases are a match to TRBD1. CDR3 length: 15 residues. Germline CDR1 MNHEY, CDR2 SVGAGI. Trimming cost V 3 bases and J 3 bases; bases outside gene matches: 3. CDR3 bases: TGTGCCAGCAGTTATTTGGGACAGGGGGACTATGGCTACACCTTC. It yields the protein CASSYLGQGDYGYTF.

The V and J genes are TRBV6-5 and TRBJ2-2; 8 bases line up with TRBD2. This CDR3 contains 13 residues. J gave up 2 bases and V 9 bases, and 2 bases lay outside the gene matches. Germline CDR1 MNHEY, CDR2 SVGAGI. CDR3 nucleotide sequence: TGTGCCAGTCTAGCGGGTAACACCGGGGAGCTGTTTTTT. This gives the protein CASLAGNTGELFF.

This clone was seen a single time. V gene TRBV25-1 combines with J gene TRBJ1-6; D may be TRBD1 (5 bases). The germline V and J ends were trimmed by 7 bases and 3 bases, with 10 bases remaining between them. The CDR3 is 14 amino acids. CDR1 and CDR2 (germline): MGHDK, SYGVNS. The CDR3 DNA is TGTGCCAGCAAAAGGGGAATCTATAATTCACCCCTCCACTTT. This encodes CASKRGIYNSPLHF.

A few counts support this clone. The chain joins TRBV10-3 to TRBJ2-7; 11 bases agree with TRBD2. There are 13 residues in the CDR3. Losses at the gene ends were 10 bases for V and 4 bases for J; bases not matched to a gene: 6. Germline CDR1 reads ENHRY; CDR2 reads SYGVKD. The CDR3 DNA follows: TGTGCCACCCTACTAGCGGGAGAATACGAGCAGTACTTC. Encoded protein: CATLLAGEYEQYF.

The gene calls are TRBV6-1 and TRBJ2-3; 7 nucleotides align to TRBD2. The CDR3 loop spans 14 amino acids. V was clipped by 7 bases and J by 1 base; unmatched bases: 5. Germline CDR1 and CDR2: MNHNS and SASEGT. CDR3: CASTSSGGTDTQYF. The CDR3 DNA follows: TGTGCCAGCACTTCGAGCGGGGGCACAGATACGCAGTATTTT.

The CDR3 protein is CAWSSRGHLGNQPQHF. The DNA for the CDR3 is TGTGCCTGGAGTTCGCGTGGGCATTTGGGCAATCAGCCCCAGCATTTT. The chain has TRBV30 and TRBJ1-5, with D hard to call. Trimming shortened V by 2 bases and J by 2 bases, and 16 bases separated the two germline ends. CDR1 and CDR2 from the germline V gene are GTSNPN and SVGIG (reference sequence). The CDR3 has 16 residues. The full variable domain, with the rest looked up from reference TRBV30 and TRBJ1-5, is SQTIHQWPATLVQPVGSPLSLECTVEGTSNPNLYWYRQAAGRGLQLLFYSVGIGQISSEVPQNLSASRPQDRQFILSSKKLLLSDSGFYLCAWSSRGHLGNQPQHFGDGTRLSIL.

This sequence joins TRBV7-2 and TRBJ1-2; D is unresolved. This CDR3 has 13 residues. V was cut by 3 bases and J by 4 bases, with 9 bases left in between. Germline V gives CDR1 SGHTA, CDR2 FQGNSA. The CDR3 loop reads CASSLYVGYGYTF. Here the CDR3 DNA reads TGTGCCAGCAGCTTGTACGTCGGCTATGGCTACACCTTC. Together with reference TRBV7-2 and TRBJ1-2, the CDR3 gives the full variable domain: GAGVSQSPSNKVTEKGKDVELRCDPISGHTALYWYRQSLGQGLEFLIYFQGNSAPDKSGLPSDRFSAERTGGSVSTLTIQRTQQEDSAVYLCASSLYVGYGYTFGSGTRLTVV.

The rearrangement joins TRBV7-9 to TRBJ1-1; the match to TRBD1 covers 8 bases. Germline V gives CDR1 SEHNR, CDR2 FQNEAQ (reference sequence). The V and J ends lost 5 bases and 4 bases, in that order; junction bases with no gene match: 12. The CDR3 sequence is 16 residues long. CDR3: CASSLRGQGRSTEAFF. As DNA, the CDR3 is TGTGCCAGCAGCCTTCGCGGACAGGGCAGGAGCACTGAAGCTTTCTTT.

The chain carries TRBV27 and TRBJ2-2; TRBD1 is a possible D gene (6 bases). From germline, CDR1 is MNHEY and CDR2 SMNVEV (reference sequence). This CDR3 spans 14 amino acids. Deletions cut 4 bases from V and 1 base from J, with 7 bases between. The CDR3 protein is CASSWGQNTGELFF. CDR3 sequence (DNA): TGTGCCAGCAGTTGGGGACAGAACACCGGGGAGCTGTTTTTT.

The genes are TRBV5-1 and TRBJ2-3; 8 bases are a match to TRBD2. The trim removed 3 bases at V and 1 base at J, leaving 7 bases unmatched. This CDR3 has 16 amino acids. Germline assignment: CDR1 SGHRS and CDR2 YFSETQ. CDR3 in amino acids: CASSWAPGLGTDTQYF. CDR3 nucleotides: TGCGCCAGCAGCTGGGCACCGGGACTAGGCACAGATACGCAGTATTTT.

In nucleotides, the CDR3 is TGTGCCAGCAGCGTGAACAGGAACGAGCAGTACTTC. Protein product: CASSVNRNEQYF. V usage is TRBV11-2 and J usage is TRBJ2-7; D is perhaps TRBD1 (5 bases). Germline CDR1 SGHAT, CDR2 FQNNGV. V was shortened by 5 bases and J by 5 bases, with 10 bases between the two germline ends. There are 12 residues in the CDR3. Complete variable domain (other parts from reference TRBV11-2 and TRBJ2-7): EAGVAQSPRYKIIEKRQSVAFWCNPISGHATLYWYQQILGQGPKLLIQFQNNGVVDDSQLPKDRFSAERLKGVDSTLKIQPAKLEDSAVYLCASSVNRNEQYFGPGTRLTVT.

This rearrangement joins TRBV14 to TRBJ1-6; D unresolved. This CDR3 spans 14 amino acids. Trimming took 1 base from V and 5 from J, leaving 6 bases between them. CDR1 and CDR2 from the germline V gene are SGHDN and FVKESK. This CDR3 reads CASSQGQNNSPLHF. DNA for the CDR3: TGTGCCAGCAGCCAAGGGCAGAATAATTCACCCCTCCACTTT.

The J gene is TRBJ1-5, the V gene TRBV4-1; 9 bases are a match to TRBD1. The CDR3 covers 14 residues. With 6 bases clipped from V and 6 bases from J, the junction kept 6 bases outside the gene matches. The germline CDR1 and CDR2 sequences are MGHRA and YSYEKL. Written as DNA, the CDR3 is TGCGCCAGCAGTCCCACAGGGGGCGTTCAGCCCCAGCATTTT. This translates into CASSPTGGVQPQHF.

A few counts support this clone. The genes are TRBV28 and TRBJ1-2; 7 positions agree with TRBD1. Germline CDR1 is MDHEN and CDR2 is SYDVKM. J lost 8 bases, V lost 5 bases, and 11 bases had no gene match. The CDR3 is 14 amino acids. The CDR3 coding sequence is TGTGCCAGCAGTAGCCCTACAGGGGCCGGCGGCTACACCTTC. It encodes CASSSPTGAGGYTF.

This clone was counted a few times. The chain links TRBV20-1 to TRBJ2-1; possible D gene TRBD1, 5 bases. Trimming removed 5 bases at V and 11 bases at J, with 13 bases between. Germline V gives CDR1 DFQATT, CDR2 SNEGSKA (reference sequence). This CDR3 region has 11 residues. As DNA, the CDR3 is TGCAGTGCTCCCGTAAGGACAAAGCAGTTCTTC. Amino acid sequence: CSAPVRTKQFF.

This chain joins TRBV5-1 and TRBJ1-6; tentative D call: TRBD1 (6 bases). Germline V gives CDR1 SGHRS, CDR2 YFSETQ. Trimming shortened V by 3 bases and J by 7 bases, and 11 bases separated the two germline ends. This CDR3 spans 14 amino acids. In DNA, the CDR3 is TGCGCCAGCAGCTCACCTACAGGGAATTCACCCCTCCACTTT. Translation gives CASSSPTGNSPLHF.

V and J are TRBV4-2 and TRBJ2-7; 11 bases align to TRBD2. This CDR3 is built from 15 residues. J gave up 6 bases and V 4 bases, and 8 bases lay outside the gene matches. Germline values: CDR1 LGHNA, CDR2 YNFKEQ. Here the CDR3 DNA reads TGTGCCAGCAGCCGACTACTAGCGGGAGATCCCGAGCAGTACTTC. It is translated as CASSRLLAGDPEQYF.

This clone was picked up a small number of times. This CDR3 reads CASAPGVANEKLFF. CDR3 nucleotide sequence: TGTGCCAGTGCCCCGGGGGTTGCTAATGAAAAACTGTTTTTT. The V gene is TRBV19, the J gene TRBJ1-4; TRBD1 is a possible D gene (5 bases). The CDR3 has 14 amino acids. Germline CDR1 and CDR2: LNHDA and SQIVND (reference sequence). With 8 bases removed from V and 3 bases from J, the gap between germline ends came to 13 bases.

A few counts support this clone. V usage is TRBV6-1 and J usage is TRBJ2-7; D uncertain. CDR3 length: 13 amino acids. Germline V gives CDR1 MNHNS, CDR2 SASEGT. The V end was cut by 3 bases, the J end by 2 bases, with 8 bases between. CDR3 coding DNA: TGTGCCAGCAGTGAGCGGCAGACCTACGAGCAGTACTTC. Its translation is CASSERQTYEQYF.

The chain joins TRBV6-1 to TRBJ1-5, with no clear D. V gave up 5 bases and J gave up 4 bases, with 12 bases separating them. This CDR3 region has 14 residues. Germline loops: CDR1 MNHNS, CDR2 SASEGT. CDR3 coding DNA: TGTGCCAGCAGTCTCCAGCAGCGGAATCAGCCCCAGCATTTT. Translated, it gives CASSLQQRNQPQHF.